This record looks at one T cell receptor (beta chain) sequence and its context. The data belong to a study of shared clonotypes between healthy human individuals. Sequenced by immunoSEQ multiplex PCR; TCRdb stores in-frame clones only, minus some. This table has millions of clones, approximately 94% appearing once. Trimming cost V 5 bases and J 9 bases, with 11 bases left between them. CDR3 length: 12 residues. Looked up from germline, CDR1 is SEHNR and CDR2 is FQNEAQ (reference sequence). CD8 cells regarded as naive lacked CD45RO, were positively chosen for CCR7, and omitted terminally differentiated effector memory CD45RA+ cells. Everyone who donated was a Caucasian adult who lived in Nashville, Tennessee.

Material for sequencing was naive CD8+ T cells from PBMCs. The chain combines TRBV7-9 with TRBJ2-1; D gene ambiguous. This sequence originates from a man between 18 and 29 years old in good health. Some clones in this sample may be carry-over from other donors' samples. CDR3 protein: CASSRPLGEQFF. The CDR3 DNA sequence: TGTGCCAGCAGCAGACCTTTGGGTGAGCAGTTCTTC.